This TCR beta chain was captured by sequencing in a study of T-cell reconstitution after alpha-beta-depleted transplantation in children. This clonotype was recorded at least ten times. This CDR3 is built from 12 residues. From germline, CDR1 is DFQATT and CDR2 SNEGSKA (reference sequence). The V gene lost 4 bases and the J gene lost 6 bases, with 12 bases spanning the gap. Unique molecular identifiers were incorporated into the prepared TCRbeta library. MiXCR, applied by TCRdb to the PCR reads, yields one record per CDR3 protein. In the table there are roughly 190,000 distinct CDR3 sequences, more than 12% of which are singletons.

This clonotype was sampled from a human donor who donated a stem cell graft to a child with acute lymphoblastic leukemia. The chain has TRBV20-1 and TRBJ1-1; the D gene is possibly TRBD1 (5 bases). Here the sequenced sample was PBMCs from the stem cell graft donor, taken from the stem cell graft. CDR3 DNA sequence: TGCAGTGCTATTGGGGGATGGTCTGAAGCTTTCTTT. Its translation: CSAIGGWSEAFF.